Included here is one TCR beta chain sequence, with context. 13 Jbeta primers and 60 Vbeta primers were used for the PCR. Libraries were prepared by immunoSEQ multiplex PCR; TCRdb keeps only in-frame clonotypes and omits some of them. This table has 150,000 to 200,000 clones, about 80% appearing once. These data come from a study of cytomegalovirus exposure and HLA in healthy donors. V was trimmed by 6 bases and J by 8 bases, leaving 7 bases between them. Germline values: CDR1 MGHDK, CDR2 SYGVNS. The CDR3 runs 11 residues. This receptor was obtained from a woman in her forties in good health and CMV-seronegative. The sequenced material came from PBMCs. The rearrangement uses TRBV25-1 and TRBJ2-2; D possibly corresponds to TRBD1 (5 bases). CDR3 DNA: TGTGCCAGCAGGGGGCTTGGGGAGCTGTTTTTT. Its translation is CASRGLGELFF.